A selection of T cell receptor beta chains follows, all from one sample in a study of blood T cells in healthy people across ages. TCRdb ran MiXCR on the 5' RACE reads and lists one entry per CDR3 protein. The top ten clones hold roughly 22% of a sample with approximately 850,000 distinct CDR3 sequences, 55% to 75% of them seen once. The sequenced sample was blood. The source is a man aged 25-40 years in good health. The conserved cysteine and the conserved F or W are not part of the CDR3 here. The size entry is marked missing in some rows and otherwise reads once, few, many or a size class.

j_gene	abundance	v_gene	CDR3aa
TRBJ2-1	NA	TRBV10-3	AISEGSEQF
TRBJ1-2	once	TRBV5-6	ASSLDGAGT
TRBJ2-1	NA	TRBV4-2	ASSQDLGTAQKQF
TRBJ2-5	NA	TRBV7-2	ASSLVFLAGVGETQY
TRBJ1-4	NA	TRBV29-1	SAAQGSTNEKLF
TRBJ2-3	once	TRBV7-2	ASSLAGAGQY
TRBJ2-5	NA	TRBV21-1	ASSKPRLSGVLGQETQY
TRBJ2-7	NA	TRBV20-1	SARKQGGEQY
TRBJ2-7	NA	TRBV29-1	SVYRAYEQY
TRBJ1-2	few	TRBV5-1	ASSPTTGGRFGYT
TRBJ2-7	NA	TRBV20-1	SARDGDMYEQY
TRBJ1-5	once	TRBV28	ASSPSDRVNQPQH
TRBJ1-5	NA	TRBV15	ATSRDYQGNQPQH
TRBJ1-1	NA	TRBV29-1	SVEGGQTRDTEAF
TRBJ2-3	NA	TRBV3-1	ASSLSGKGTDTQY
TRBJ1-1	NA	TRBV5-1	ASSSLTGGDTEAF
TRBJ2-1	NA	TRBV4-2	ASSQDKSLAIAYNEQF
TRBJ1-4	NA	TRBV6-5	ASWGGEKLF
TRBJ2-1	NA	TRBV21-1	ASSKAPGSSYNEQF
TRBJ2-4	many	TRBV20-1	SAVGDWNIQY
TRBJ2-7	NA	TRBV6-2/TRBV6-3	ASSGTSGRSSYEQY
TRBJ2-1	once	TRBV6-5	ASSPNLAGGTSEQF
TRBJ1-2	NA	TRBV18	TSSPTGEDYGYT
TRBJ1-5	NA	TRBV28	ASRSGQGATLIQPQH
TRBJ2-3	NA	TRBV7-9	ASSLGLGLTDTQY
TRBJ2-1	NA	TRBV28	ASTAGTSGLNEQF
TRBJ2-1	NA	TRBV9	ASSSNRESYNEQF
TRBJ2-3	NA	TRBV6-5	ASRPGSADTQY
TRBJ2-1	few	TRBV20-1	SARDLAIGGTYNEQF
TRBJ2-1	NA	TRBV3-1	ASTPRTGWNEQF
TRBJ2-1	NA	TRBV7-2	ASSGARYNEQF
NA	NA	TRBV12-3/TRBV12-4	ASRRGASMYEQY
TRBJ2-7	NA	TRBV10-3	ATGLAGGRSSYEQY
NA	NA	TRBV5-6	ASSSGHKRSSYEQY
TRBJ2-7	NA	TRBV27	ASSGQRYEQY
TRBJ1-2	NA	TRBV29-1	SVDSSRDYGYT
TRBJ2-7	NA	TRBV20-1	SALRLAGGGEQY
NA	NA	TRBV20-1	SARDRGTSGTYEQY
TRBJ2-5	NA	TRBV9	ASSVGGSGRQETQY
TRBJ2-7	NA	TRBV20-1	SAKSSRYEQY
TRBJ2-3	NA	TRBV6-1	ATHPGLLSTDTQY
TRBJ1-2	NA	TRBV12-3/TRBV12-4	ASSPPRSWGYGYT
TRBJ1-1	NA	TRBV7-9	ASSSAANTEAF